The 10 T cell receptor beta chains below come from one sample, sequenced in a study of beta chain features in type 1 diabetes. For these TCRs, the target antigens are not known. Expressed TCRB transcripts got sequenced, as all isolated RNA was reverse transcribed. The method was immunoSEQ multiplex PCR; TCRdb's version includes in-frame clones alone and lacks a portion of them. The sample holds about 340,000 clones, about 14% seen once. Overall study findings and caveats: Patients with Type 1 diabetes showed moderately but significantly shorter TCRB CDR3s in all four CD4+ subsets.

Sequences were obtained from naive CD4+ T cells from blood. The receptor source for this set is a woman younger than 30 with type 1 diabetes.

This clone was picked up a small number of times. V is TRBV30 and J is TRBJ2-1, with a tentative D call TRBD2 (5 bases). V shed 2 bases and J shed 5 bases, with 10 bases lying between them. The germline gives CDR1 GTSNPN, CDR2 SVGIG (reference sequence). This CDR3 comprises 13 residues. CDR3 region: CAWSPGWDNEQFF. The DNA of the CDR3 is TGTGCCTGGAGTCCGGGGTGGGACAATGAGCAGTTCTTC.

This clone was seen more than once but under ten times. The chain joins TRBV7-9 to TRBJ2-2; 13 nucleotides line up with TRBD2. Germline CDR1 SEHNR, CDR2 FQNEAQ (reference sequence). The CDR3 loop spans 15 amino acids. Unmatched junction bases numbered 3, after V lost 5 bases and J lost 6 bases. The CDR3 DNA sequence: TGTGCCAGCAGCACGGGACTAGCGGGACCCGGGGAGCTGTTTTTT. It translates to CASSTGLAGPGELFF.

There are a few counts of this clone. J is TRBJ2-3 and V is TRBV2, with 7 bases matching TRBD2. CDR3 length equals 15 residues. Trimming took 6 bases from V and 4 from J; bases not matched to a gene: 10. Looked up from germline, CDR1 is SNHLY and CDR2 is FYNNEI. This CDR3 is CASSPRETAADTQYF. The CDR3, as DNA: TGTGCCAGCAGCCCGCGGGAGACGGCGGCAGATACGCAGTATTTT.

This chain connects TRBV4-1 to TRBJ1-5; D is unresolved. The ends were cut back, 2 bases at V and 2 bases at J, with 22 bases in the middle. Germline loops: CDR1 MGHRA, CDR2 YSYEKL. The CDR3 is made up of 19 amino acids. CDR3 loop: CASSQSPSVGVGGNQPQHF. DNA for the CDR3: TGCGCCAGCAGCCAAAGCCCGTCAGTCGGGGTCGGGGGCAATCAGCCCCAGCATTTT.

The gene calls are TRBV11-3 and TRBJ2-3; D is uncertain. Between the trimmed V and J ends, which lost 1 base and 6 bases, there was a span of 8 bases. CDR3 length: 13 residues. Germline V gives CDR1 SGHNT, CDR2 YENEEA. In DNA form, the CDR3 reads TGTGCCAGCAGCTTAGGCCCGGTCGATACGCAGTATTTT. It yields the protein CASSLGPVDTQYF.

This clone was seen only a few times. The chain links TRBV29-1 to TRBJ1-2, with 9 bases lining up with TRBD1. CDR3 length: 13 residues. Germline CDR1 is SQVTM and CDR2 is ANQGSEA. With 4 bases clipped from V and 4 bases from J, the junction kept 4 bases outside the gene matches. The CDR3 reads CSVGTGAGYGYTF. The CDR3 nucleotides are TGCAGCGTTGGGACAGGGGCGGGCTATGGCTACACCTTC.

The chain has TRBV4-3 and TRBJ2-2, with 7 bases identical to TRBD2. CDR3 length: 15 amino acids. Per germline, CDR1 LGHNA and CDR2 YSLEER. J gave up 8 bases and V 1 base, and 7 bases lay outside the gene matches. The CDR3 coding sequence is TGCGCCAGCAGCCAAGGGGCGGGGGTGGCTGGGGAGCTGTTTTTT. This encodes CASSQGAGVAGELFF.

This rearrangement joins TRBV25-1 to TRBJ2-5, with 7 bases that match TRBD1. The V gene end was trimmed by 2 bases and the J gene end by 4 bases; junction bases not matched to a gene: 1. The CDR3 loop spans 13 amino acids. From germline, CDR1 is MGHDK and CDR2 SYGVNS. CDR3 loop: CASSERDRETQYF. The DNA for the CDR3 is TGTGCCAGCAGTGAACGGGACAGAGAGACCCAGTACTTC.

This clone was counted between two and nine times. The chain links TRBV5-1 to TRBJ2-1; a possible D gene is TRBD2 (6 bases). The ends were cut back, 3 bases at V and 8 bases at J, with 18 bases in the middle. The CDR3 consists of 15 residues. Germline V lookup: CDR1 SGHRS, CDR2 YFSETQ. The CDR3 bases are TGCGCCAGCAGCTCCACTAGTAGCTCGGGGGATGAGCAGTTCTTC. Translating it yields CASSSTSSSGDEQFF.

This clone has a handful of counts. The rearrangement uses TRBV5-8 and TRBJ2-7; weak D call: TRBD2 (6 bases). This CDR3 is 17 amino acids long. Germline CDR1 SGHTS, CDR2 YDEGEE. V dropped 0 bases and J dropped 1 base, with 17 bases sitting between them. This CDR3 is CASSLVGVGTLSYEQYF. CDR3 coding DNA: TGTGCCAGCAGCTTGGTGGGGGTCGGGACTCTATCCTACGAGCAGTACTTC.